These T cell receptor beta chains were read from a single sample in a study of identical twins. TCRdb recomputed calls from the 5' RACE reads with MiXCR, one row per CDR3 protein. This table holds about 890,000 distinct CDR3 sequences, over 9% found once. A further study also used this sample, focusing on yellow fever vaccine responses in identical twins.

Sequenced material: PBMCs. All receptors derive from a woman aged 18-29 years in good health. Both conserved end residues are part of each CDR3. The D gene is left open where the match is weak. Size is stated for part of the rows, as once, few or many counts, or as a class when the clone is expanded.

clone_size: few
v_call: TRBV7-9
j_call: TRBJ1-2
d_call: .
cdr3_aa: CASGMVWDGYTF
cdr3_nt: TGTGCCAGCGGGATGGTTTGGGATGGCTACACCTTC

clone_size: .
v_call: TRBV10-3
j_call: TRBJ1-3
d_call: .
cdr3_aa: CAISYESSGNTIYF
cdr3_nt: TGTGCCATCAGTTACGAGAGCTCTGGAAACACCATATATTTT

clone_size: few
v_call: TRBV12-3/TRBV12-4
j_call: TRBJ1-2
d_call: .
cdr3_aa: CASSLAVQEGYGYTF
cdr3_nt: TGTGCCAGCAGTTTAGCGGTACAGGAAGGCTATGGCTACACCTTC

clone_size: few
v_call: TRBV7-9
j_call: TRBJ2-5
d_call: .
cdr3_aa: CASDSPQTGTYQETQYF
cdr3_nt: TGTGCCAGCGATTCCCCCCAAACCGGGACATACCAAGAGACCCAGTACTTC

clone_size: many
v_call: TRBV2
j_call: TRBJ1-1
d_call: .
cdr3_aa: CASSEQRANTEAFF
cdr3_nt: TGTGCCAGCAGTGAACAACGGGCGAACACTGAAGCTTTCTTT

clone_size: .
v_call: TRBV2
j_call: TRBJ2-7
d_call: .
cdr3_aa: CASRVGVAYF
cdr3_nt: TGTGCCAGCAGGGTTGGGGTAGCGTACTTC

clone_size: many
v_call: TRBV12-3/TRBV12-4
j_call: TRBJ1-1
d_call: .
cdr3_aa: CASSLSHWGTEAFF
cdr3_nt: TGTGCCAGCAGTCTATCTCACTGGGGCACTGAAGCTTTCTTT

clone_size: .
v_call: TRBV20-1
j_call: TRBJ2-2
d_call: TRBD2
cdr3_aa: CSARLSGGPNTGELFF
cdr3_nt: TGCAGTGCTAGGTTGTCGGGAGGGCCGAACACCGGGGAGCTGTTTTTT

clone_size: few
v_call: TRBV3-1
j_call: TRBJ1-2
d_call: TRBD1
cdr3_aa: CASSPRDRGNYGYTF
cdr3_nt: TGTGCCAGCAGCCCCCGGGACAGGGGAAACTATGGCTACACCTTC

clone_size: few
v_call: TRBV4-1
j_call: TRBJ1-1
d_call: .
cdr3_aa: CASSQGFSKAFF
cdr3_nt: TGCGCCAGCAGCCAAGGGTTTAGTAAAGCTTTCTTT

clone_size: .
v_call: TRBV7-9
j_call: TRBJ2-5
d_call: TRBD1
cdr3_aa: CASSVDRGPETQYF
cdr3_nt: TGTGCCAGCAGCGTCGACAGGGGACCCGAGACCCAGTACTTC

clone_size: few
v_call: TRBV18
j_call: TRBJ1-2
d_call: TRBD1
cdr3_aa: CASSLGTDGYTF
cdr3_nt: TGTGCCAGCTCACTGGGGACAGATGGCTACACCTTC

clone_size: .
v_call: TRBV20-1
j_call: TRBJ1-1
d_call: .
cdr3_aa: CSARKAWDTEAFF
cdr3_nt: TGCAGTGCTAGAAAGGCGTGGGACACTGAAGCTTTCTTT

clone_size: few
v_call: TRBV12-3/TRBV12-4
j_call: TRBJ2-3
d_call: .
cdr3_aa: CAEARTDSTDTQYF
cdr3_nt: TGTGCCGAAGCCAGGACAGATAGCACAGATACGCAGTATTTT

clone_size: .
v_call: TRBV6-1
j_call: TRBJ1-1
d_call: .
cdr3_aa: CASSVKPALMNTEAFF
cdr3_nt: TGTGCCAGCAGTGTAAAGCCTGCCCTGATGAACACTGAAGCTTTCTTT

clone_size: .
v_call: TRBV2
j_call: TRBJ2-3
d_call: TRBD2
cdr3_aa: CASSATSGRTDTQYF
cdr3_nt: TGTGCCAGCAGCGCGACTAGCGGGAGAACAGATACGCAGTATTTT

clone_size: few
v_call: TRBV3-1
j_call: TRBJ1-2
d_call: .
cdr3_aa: CASSQEFRQQDGYTF
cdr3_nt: TGTGCCAGCAGCCAAGAGTTTCGGCAGCAGGATGGCTACACCTTC

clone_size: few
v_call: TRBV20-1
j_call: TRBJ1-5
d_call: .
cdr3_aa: CSARDRTFPDHF
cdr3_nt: TGCAGTGCTAGAGACCGGACGTTCCCCGATCATTTT

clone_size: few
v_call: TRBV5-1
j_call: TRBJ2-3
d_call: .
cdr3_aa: CASSFAASSTDTQYF
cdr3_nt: TGCGCCAGCAGCTTCGCAGCATCTAGCACAGATACGCAGTATTTT

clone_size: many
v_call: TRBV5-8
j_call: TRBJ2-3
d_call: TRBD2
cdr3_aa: CASSSGLAGGHTQYF
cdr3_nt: TGTGCCAGCAGCTCGGGACTAGCGGGGGGTCACACGCAGTATTTT

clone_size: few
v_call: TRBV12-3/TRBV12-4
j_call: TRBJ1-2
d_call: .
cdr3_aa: CASSLGAGSYGYTF
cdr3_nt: TGTGCCAGCAGTTTAGGGGCAGGCAGCTATGGCTACACCTTC

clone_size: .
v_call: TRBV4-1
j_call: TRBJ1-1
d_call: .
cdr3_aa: CASSQDFGNTEAFF
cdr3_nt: TGCGCCAGCAGCCAAGATTTCGGGAACACTGAAGCTTTCTTT

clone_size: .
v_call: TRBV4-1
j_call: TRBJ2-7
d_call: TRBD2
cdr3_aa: CASSQDLGTSGRLRGYEQYF
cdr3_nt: TGCGCCAGCAGCCAAGACCTTGGGACTAGCGGGAGACTAAGAGGCTACGAGCAGTACTTC

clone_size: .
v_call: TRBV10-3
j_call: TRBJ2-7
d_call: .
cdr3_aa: CAISADRPLPYEQYF
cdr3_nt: TGTGCCATCAGCGCGGACAGACCTCTACCCTACGAGCAGTACTTC

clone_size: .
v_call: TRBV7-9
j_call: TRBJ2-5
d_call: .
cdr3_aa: CASSLVAGGRGGETQYF
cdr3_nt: TGTGCCAGCAGCTTAGTAGCTGGCGGGAGAGGGGGAGAGACCCAGTACTTC

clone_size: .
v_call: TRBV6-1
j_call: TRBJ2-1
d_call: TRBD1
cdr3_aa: CASREGQGAFEQFF
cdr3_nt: TGTGCCAGCAGGGAGGGACAGGGGGCGTTTGAGCAGTTCTTC

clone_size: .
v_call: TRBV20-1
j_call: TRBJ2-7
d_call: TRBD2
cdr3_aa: CSAILGTSGRYEQYF
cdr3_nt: TGCAGTGCCATTCTGGGCACTAGCGGGCGTTACGAGCAGTACTTC

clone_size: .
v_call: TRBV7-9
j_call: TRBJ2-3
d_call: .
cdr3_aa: CASSPKGGLSTDTQYF
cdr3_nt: TGTGCCAGCAGCCCAAAGGGTGGCCTTAGCACAGATACGCAGTATTTT

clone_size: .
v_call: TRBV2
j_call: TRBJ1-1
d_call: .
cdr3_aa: CASSEWGLNTEAFF
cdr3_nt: TGTGCCAGCAGTGAATGGGGATTGAACACTGAAGCTTTCTTT

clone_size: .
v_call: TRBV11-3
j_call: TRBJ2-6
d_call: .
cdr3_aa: CASSLGVDGANVLTF
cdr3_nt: TGTGCCAGCAGCCTAGGGGTGGACGGGGCCAACGTCCTGACTTTC

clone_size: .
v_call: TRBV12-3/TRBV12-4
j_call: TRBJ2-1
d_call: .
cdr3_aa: CASSPTRGRADEQFF
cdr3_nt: TGTGCCAGCAGTCCAACCAGGGGTCGGGCGGATGAGCAGTTCTTC

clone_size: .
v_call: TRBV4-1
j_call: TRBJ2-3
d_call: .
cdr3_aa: CASSQVRTLAKLSDTQYF
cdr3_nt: TGCGCCAGCAGCCAAGTACGAACACTCGCCAAACTCTCAGATACGCAGTATTTT

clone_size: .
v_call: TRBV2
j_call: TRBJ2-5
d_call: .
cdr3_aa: CASSPQGIGQETQYF
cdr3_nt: TGTGCCAGCAGTCCTCAAGGGATAGGGCAAGAGACCCAGTACTTC

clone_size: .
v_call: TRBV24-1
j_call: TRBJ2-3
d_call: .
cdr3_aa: CATSDNRGRSDTQYF
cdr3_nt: TGTGCCACCAGTGATAACCGGGGCAGAAGCGATACGCAGTATTTT

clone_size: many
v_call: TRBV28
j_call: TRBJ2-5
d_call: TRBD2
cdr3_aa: CASSPSRGVQETQYF
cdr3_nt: TGTGCCAGCAGCCCTTCCCGGGGGGTCCAAGAGACCCAGTACTTC

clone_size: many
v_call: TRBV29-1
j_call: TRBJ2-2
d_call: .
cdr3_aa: CSGANTGELFF
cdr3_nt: TGCAGCGGGGCGAACACCGGGGAGCTGTTTTTT

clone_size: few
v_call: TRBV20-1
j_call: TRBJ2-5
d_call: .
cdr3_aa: CSARVGDGETQYF
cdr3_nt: TGCAGTGCTAGAGTGGGGGACGGAGAGACCCAGTACTTC

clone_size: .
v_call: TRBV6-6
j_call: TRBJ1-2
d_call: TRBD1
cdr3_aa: CASTPSAGGGYTF
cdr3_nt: TGTGCCAGCACCCCGTCGGCAGGGGGAGGCTACACCTTC

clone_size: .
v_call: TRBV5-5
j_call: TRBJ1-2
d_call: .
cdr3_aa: CASTGQEMWWDYGYTF
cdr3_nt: TGTGCCAGCACCGGTCAGGAGATGTGGTGGGACTATGGCTACACCTTC

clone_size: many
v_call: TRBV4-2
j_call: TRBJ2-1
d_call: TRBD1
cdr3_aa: CASSQGMGTGWNEQFF
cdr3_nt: TGTGCCAGCAGCCAAGGGATGGGGACAGGGTGGAATGAGCAGTTCTTC

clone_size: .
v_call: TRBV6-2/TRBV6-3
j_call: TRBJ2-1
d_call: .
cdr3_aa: CAWGVADIYNEQFF
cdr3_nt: TGTGCCTGGGGGGTAGCGGACATCTACAATGAGCAGTTCTTC